This TCR beta chain appears in the sequencing data of a study of T cells expressing NK-cell markers. TCRdb reprocessed the 5' RACE reads and keeps a single row for each CDR3 protein, giving no DNA. In total, the table holds under 500,000 distinct CDR3 sequences. The origin of this receptor is a woman between 18 and 70 years old in good health. The material sequenced was blood T cells: a sorted CD56 or NKG2C T cell subset, CD4+ or CD8+ T cells, or bulk PBMC T cells (not recorded which).

The CDR3 here is CASSVFLTQETQYF. The rearrangement uses TRBV5-1 and TRBJ2-5. Looked up from germline, CDR1 is SGHRS and CDR2 is YFSETQ. The CDR3 totals 14 residues.